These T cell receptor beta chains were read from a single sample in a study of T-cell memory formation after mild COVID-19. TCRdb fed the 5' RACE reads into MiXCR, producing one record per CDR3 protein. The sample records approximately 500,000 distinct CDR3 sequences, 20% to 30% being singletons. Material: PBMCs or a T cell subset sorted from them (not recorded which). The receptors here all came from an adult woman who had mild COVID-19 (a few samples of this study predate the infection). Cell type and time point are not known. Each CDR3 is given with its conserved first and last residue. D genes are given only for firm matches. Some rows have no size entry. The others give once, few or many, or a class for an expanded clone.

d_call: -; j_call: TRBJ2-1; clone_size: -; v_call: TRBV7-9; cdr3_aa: CASSLTSGGEEQFF; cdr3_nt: TGTGCCAGCAGCTTGACTAGTGGAGGCGAGGAGCAGTTCTTC
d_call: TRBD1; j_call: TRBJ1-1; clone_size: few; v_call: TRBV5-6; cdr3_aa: CASSLLATGPTEAFF; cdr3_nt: TGTGCCAGCAGCCTTCTTGCGACAGGGCCAACTGAAGCTTTCTTT
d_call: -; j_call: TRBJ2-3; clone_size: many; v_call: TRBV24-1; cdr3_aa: CATSAGSQGPSTDTQYF; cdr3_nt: TGTGCCACCAGTGCAGGGAGCCAGGGGCCATCCACAGATACGCAGTATTTT
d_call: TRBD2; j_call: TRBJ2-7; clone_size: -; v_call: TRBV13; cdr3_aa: CASSPRLAGASYEQYF; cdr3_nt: TGTGCCAGCAGCCCCCGACTAGCGGGAGCCTCCTACGAGCAGTACTTC
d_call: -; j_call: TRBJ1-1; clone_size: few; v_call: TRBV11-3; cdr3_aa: CASSLLDEAFF; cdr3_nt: TGTGCCAGCAGCTTACTCGATGAAGCTTTCTTT
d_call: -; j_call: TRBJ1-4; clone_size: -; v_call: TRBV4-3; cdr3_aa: CASSQDGIRGTNEKLFF; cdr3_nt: TGCGCCAGCAGCCAAGACGGGATCAGGGGAACTAATGAAAAACTGTTTTTT
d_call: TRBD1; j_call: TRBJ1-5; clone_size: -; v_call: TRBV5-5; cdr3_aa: CASSPMGGDSSNQPQHF; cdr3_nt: TGTGCCAGCAGCCCTATGGGAGGGGACAGTAGCAATCAGCCCCAGCATTTT
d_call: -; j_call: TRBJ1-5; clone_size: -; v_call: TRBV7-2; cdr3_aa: CASSLPTGLIDQPQHF; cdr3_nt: TGTGCCAGCAGCCTACCGACGGGTCTTATTGATCAGCCCCAGCATTTT
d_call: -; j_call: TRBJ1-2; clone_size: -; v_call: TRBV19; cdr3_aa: CASSIAGGNYGYTF; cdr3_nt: TGTGCCAGTAGTATAGCCGGCGGGAACTATGGCTACACCTTC
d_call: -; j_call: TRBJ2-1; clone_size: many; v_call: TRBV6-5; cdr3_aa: CASRGASAGEQFF; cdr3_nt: TGTGCCAGCCGAGGAGCTAGCGCGGGTGAGCAGTTCTTC
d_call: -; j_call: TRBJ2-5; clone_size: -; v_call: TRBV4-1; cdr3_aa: CASSRGSLNQETQYF; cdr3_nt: TGCGCCAGCAGCCGGGGCTCCCTGAACCAAGAGACCCAGTACTTC
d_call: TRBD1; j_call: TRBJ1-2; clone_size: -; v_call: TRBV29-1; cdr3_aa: CSATKGARYGYTF; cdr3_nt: TGCAGCGCTACAAAGGGGGCGAGGTATGGCTACACCTTC
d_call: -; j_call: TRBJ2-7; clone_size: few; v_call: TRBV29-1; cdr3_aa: CSVEGTGDREQYF; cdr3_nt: TGCAGCGTTGAGGGGACTGGAGACCGCGAGCAGTACTTC
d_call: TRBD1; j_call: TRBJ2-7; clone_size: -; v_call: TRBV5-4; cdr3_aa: CASSLGGTGGAYEQYF; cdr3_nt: TGTGCCAGCAGCTTGGGTGGGACAGGGGGCGCCTACGAGCAGTACTTC
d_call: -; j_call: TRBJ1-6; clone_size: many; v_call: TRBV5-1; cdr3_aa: CASSLRDVRDSPLHF; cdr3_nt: TGCGCCAGCAGCTTGAGGGACGTCAGGGATTCACCCCTCCACTTT
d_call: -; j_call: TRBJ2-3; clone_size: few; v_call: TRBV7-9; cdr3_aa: CASSFFRGSTDTQYF; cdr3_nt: TGTGCCAGCAGCTTTTTTCGTGGCAGCACAGATACGCAGTATTTT
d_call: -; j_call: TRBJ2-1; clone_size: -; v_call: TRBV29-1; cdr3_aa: CSVGSSFSYNEQFF; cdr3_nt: TGCAGCGTTGGTTCTAGCTTCTCCTACAATGAGCAGTTCTTC
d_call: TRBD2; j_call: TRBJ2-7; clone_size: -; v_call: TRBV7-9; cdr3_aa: CASSAMGLARAYEQYF; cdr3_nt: TGTGCCAGCAGCGCCATGGGACTAGCGAGGGCCTACGAGCAGTACTTC
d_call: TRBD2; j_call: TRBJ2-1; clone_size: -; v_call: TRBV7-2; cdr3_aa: CASSTPSGGAKVRSYNEQFF; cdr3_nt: TGTGCCAGCAGCACCCCTAGCGGGGGGGCAAAGGTTCGCTCCTACAATGAGCAGTTCTTC
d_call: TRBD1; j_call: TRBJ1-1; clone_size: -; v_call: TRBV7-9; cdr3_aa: CASSSGQGANTEAFF; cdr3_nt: TGTGCCAGCAGCTCGGGACAGGGGGCGAACACTGAAGCTTTCTTT
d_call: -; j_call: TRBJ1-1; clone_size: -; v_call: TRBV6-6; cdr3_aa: CASNKGEGLTEAFF; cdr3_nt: TGTGCCAGCAACAAAGGGGAGGGGCTCACTGAAGCTTTCTTT
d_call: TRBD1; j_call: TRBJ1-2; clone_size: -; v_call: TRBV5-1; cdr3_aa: CASSLTGEYGYTF; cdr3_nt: TGCGCCAGCAGCTTGACAGGGGAGTATGGCTACACCTTC
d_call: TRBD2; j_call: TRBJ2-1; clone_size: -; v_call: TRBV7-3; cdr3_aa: CASSSSGGNNEQFF; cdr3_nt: TGTGCCAGCAGCTCGAGCGGGGGGAACAATGAGCAGTTCTTC
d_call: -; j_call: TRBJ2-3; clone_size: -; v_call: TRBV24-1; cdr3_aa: CATSDTPAGKAQYF; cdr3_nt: TGTGCCACCAGTGACACCCCGGCGGGGAAGGCGCAGTATTTT
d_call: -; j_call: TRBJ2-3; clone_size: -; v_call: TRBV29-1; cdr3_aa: CSVEGGQKKDTQYF; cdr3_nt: TGCAGCGTTGAAGGAGGACAGAAAAAAGATACGCAGTATTTT
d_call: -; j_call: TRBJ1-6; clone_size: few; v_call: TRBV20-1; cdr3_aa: CSATPTPSTTNSPLHF; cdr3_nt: TGCAGTGCTACTCCGACACCCTCTACAACGAATTCACCCCTCCACTTT
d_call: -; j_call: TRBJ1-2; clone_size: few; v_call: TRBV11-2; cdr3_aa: CASSYSNYCYTF; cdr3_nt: TGTGCCAGCAGCTACAGTAACTATTGCTACACCTTC
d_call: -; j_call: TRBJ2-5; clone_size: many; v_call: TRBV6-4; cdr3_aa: CASSDSGGPQETQYF; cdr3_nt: TGTGCCAGCAGTGACTCAGGGGGACCACAAGAGACCCAGTACTTC
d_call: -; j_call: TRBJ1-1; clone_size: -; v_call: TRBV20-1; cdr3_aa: CSASQQRNTEAFF; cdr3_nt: TGCAGTGCTAGCCAACAAAGGAACACTGAAGCTTTCTTT
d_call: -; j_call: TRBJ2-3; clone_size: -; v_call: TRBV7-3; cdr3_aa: CASSPGGGSDTQYF; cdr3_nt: TGTGCCAGCAGCCCCGGCGGCGGGTCAGATACGCAGTATTTT
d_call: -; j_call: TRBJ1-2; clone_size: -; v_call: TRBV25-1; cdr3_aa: CASGAGGTRRGYTF; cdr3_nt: TGTGCCAGCGGCGCCGGGGGGACGCGACGTGGCTACACCTTC